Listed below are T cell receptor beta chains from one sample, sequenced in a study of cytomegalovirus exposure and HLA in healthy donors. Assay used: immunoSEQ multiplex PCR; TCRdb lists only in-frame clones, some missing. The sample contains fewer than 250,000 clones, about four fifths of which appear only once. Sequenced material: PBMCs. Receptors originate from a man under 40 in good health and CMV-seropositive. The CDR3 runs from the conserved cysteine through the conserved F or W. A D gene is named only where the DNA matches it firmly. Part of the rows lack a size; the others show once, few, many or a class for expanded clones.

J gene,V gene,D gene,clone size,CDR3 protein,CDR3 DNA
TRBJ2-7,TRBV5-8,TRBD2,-,CASSLAGGRAGYEQYF,TGTGCCAGCAGCTTGGCGGGCGGGAGGGCCGGGTACGAGCAGTACTTC
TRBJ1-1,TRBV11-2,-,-,CASSLSPGRAFF,TGTGCCAGCAGCTTAAGTCCGGGTCGGGCTTTCTTT
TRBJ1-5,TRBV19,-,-,CASSIDPPGDLNQPQHF,TGTGCCAGTAGTATAGATCCCCCAGGCGACCTCAATCAGCCCCAGCATTTT
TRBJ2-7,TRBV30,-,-,CAWSVRSPGTQITYEQYF,TGTGCCTGGAGTGTAAGATCCCCAGGGACTCAAATTACCTACGAGCAGTACTTC
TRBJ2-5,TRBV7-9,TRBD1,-,CSSSQTGVSSQETQYF,TGTTCCAGCAGCCAGACAGGGGTCAGTTCCCAAGAGACCCAGTACTTC
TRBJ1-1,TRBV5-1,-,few,CASSSRGGSGTEAFF,TGCGCCAGCAGTTCCCGGGGGGGCTCGGGCACTGAAGCTTTCTTT
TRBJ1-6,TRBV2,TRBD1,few,CASTGRGRSPLHF,TGTGCCAGCACGGGCAGGGGGCGATCACCCCTCCACTTT
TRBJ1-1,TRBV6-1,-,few,CASSEAAAANTEAFF,TGTGCCAGCAGTGAAGCAGCAGCGGCGAACACTGAAGCTTTCTTT
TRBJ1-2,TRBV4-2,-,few,CASSQAGSGYTF,TGTGCCAGCAGCCAAGCAGGGTCTGGCTACACCTTC
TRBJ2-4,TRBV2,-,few,CASSGGVSSDIQYF,TGTGCCAGCAGTGGCGGGGTCTCAAGTGACATTCAGTACTTC
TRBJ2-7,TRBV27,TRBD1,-,CASSFYGTGDEQYF,TGTGCCAGCAGTTTCTACGGGACAGGGGACGAGCAGTACTTC
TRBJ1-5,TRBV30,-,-,CASRQKLVNQPQHF,TGTGCCTCCCGACAGAAACTTGTCAATCAGCCCCAACATTTT
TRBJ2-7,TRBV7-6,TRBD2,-,CASSFLLAGSEQYF,TGTGCCAGCAGCTTTCTACTAGCGGGCTCCGAGCAGTACTTC
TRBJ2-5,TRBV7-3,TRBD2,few,CASSPIAGAVETQYF,TGTGCCAGCAGTCCCATAGCGGGAGCTGTGGAGACCCAGTACTTC
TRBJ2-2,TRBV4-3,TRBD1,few,CASSHGQGWAGELFF,TGCGCCAGCAGCCACGGACAGGGCTGGGCCGGGGAGCTGTTTTTT
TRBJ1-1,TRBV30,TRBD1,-,CAWRGQVNTEAFF,TGTGCCTGGAGGGGACAGGTGAACACTGAAGCTTTCTTT
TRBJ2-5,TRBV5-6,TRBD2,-,CASSQRGGQETQYF,TGTGCCAGCAGCCAGCGCGGGGGACAAGAGACCCAGTACTTC
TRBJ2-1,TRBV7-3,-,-,CASSLNNRYNEQFF,TGTGCCAGCAGCTTAAATAATCGGTACAATGAGCAGTTCTTC
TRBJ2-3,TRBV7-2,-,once,CANSQWGVHTDTQYF,TGTGCCAACAGCCAGTGGGGAGTGCACACAGATACGCAGTATTTT
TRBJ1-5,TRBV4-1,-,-,CASSQAEGSQPQHF,TGCGCCAGCAGCCAAGCCGAGGGTAGCCAGCCCCAGCATTTT
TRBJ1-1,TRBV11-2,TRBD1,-,CASSLGLLGQGVEAFF,TGTGCCAGCAGCTTAGGTCTATTGGGACAGGGGGTTGAAGCTTTCTTT
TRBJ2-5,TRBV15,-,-,CATSRVGVETQYF,TGTGCCACCAGCAGAGTAGGGGTCGAGACCCAGTACTTC
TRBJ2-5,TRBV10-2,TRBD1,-,CASRETGPWETQYF,TGCGCCAGCAGGGAGACAGGGCCATGGGAGACCCAGTACTTC
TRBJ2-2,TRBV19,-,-,CASSRTTLNTGELFF,TGTGCCAGTAGCCGGACTACCCTCAACACCGGGGAGCTGTTTTTT
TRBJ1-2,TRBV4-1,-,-,CASSQDVQFYGYTF,TGCGCCAGCAGCCAAGATGTACAGTTCTATGGCTACACCTTC
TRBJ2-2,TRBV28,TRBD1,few,CASSSRTGRDTGELFF,TGTGCCAGCAGTTCTCGGACAGGGCGGGATACCGGGGAGCTGTTTTTT
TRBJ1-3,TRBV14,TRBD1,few,CASSPTGAGNTIYF,TGTGCCAGCAGCCCGACAGGGGCTGGAAACACCATATATTTT
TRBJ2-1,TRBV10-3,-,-,CAISDSRGGYDEQFF,TGTGCCATCAGTGACTCCCGGGGAGGTTACGATGAGCAGTTCTTC
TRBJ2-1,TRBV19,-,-,CAAGGSYNEQFF,TGTGCCGCAGGAGGCTCCTACAATGAGCAGTTCTTC
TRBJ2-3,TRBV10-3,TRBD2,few,CAINSGTSGRSADTQYF,TGTGCCATCAATTCCGGGACTAGCGGGAGAAGCGCAGATACGCAGTATTTT